This TCR beta chain came from a study of molecular identifiers for immune sequencing clone quantification. Broader study findings: It was shown that clones above 20 RNA copies held over 99% of effector molecules, but under 1% in naive cells. Because of identical TCR molecules sharing a barcode, sizes of highly expanded clones could be underestimated.

There are a few counts of this clonotype. Its antigen is currently unknown. Sorting isolated naive CD8 T cells as CD8+CD4-CCR7+CD45RA+ events. The length of the CDR3 is 15 residues. The germline gives CDR1 LNHDA, CDR2 SQIVND (reference sequence). The ends lost 3 bases at V and 3 bases at J; junction bases unmatched: 5. Each CDR3 protein gets one entry after TCRdb re-called the PCR reads with MiXCR. The sample includes some 100,000 distinct CDR3 sequences, about 35% of them seen just once. The sequenced sample consisted of naive CD8+ T cells from blood, with Jurkat cell RNA spiked in. Subset reported: FACS-sorted CD8+CD4-CCR7+CD45RA+ naive T cells. This TCR came from a human donor in good health. Some libraries in this study had Jurkat cell RNA spiked in. The rearrangement uses TRBV19 and TRBJ1-5; 7 bases are a match to TRBD1. CDR3 DNA sequence: TGTGCCAGTAGTATTTGGGACAGCCACAATCAGCCCCAGCATTTT. This codes for CASSIWDSHNQPQHF.